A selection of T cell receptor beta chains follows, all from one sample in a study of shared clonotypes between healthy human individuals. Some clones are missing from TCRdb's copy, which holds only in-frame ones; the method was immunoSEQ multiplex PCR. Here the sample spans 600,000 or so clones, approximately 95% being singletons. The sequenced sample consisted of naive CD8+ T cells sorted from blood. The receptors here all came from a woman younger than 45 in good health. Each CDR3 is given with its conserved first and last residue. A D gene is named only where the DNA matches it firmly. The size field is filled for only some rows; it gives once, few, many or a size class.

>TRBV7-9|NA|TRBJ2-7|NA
TGTGCCAGCAGCAAGGGCGGGGTCTCTAGGGAGCAGTACTTC
CASSKGGVSREQYF
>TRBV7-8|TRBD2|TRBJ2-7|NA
TGTGCCAGCAGCTTAGAACTAGCGGGGGCCTCCTACGAGCAGTACTTC
CASSLELAGASYEQYF
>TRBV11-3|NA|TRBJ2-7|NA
TGTGCCAGCAGCTTATCACACGGCGCCTACGAGCAGTACTTC
CASSLSHGAYEQYF
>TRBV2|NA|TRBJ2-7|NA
TGTGCCAGCAGTGTGCCAGGGTCCCCCTACGAGCAGTACTTC
CASSVPGSPYEQYF
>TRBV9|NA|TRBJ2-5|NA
TGTGCCAGCAGCGTAGCTGGCCAGAACCAAGAGACCCAGTACTTC
CASSVAGQNQETQYF
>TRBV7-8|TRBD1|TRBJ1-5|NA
TGTGCCAGCAGCCCCACAGGGGTGGATCAGCCCCAGCATTTT
CASSPTGVDQPQHF
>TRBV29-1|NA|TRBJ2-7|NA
TGCAGCGTTGGGGTTCCCTACGAGCAGTACTTC
CSVGVPYEQYF
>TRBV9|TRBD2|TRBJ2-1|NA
TGTGCCAGCAGCGTAGTAGCTAGCGGGACTGGGAATGAGCAGTTCTTC
CASSVVASGTGNEQFF
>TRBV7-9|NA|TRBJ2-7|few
TGTGCCAGCAGCTTAGAGGTCTACGAGCAGTACTTC
CASSLEVYEQYF
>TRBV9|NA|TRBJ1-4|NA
TGTGCCAGCAGCGTAGGTGGTGCAACTAATGAAAAACTGTTTTTT
CASSVGGATNEKLFF
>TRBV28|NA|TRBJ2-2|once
TGTGCCAGCAGCCGGGAGAGGAAGACCGGGGAGCTGTTTTTT
CASSRERKTGELFF
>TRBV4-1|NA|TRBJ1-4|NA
TGCGCCAGCAGCCAACCAGGGAATGAAAAACTGTTTTTT
CASSQPGNEKLFF
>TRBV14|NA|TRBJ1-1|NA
TGTGCCAGCAGCCATTCCCCGAGGCAGGAGAGGAACACTGAAGCTTTCTTT
CASSHSPRQERNTEAFF
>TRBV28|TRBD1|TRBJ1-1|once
TGTGCCAGCACCCCCGTGGACAGGGGTAACACTGAAGCTTTCTTT
CASTPVDRGNTEAFF
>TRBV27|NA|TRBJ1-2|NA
TGTGCCAGCAGCCCCGGGACCGACACGCACTATGGCTACACCTTC
CASSPGTDTHYGYTF
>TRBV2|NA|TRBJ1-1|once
TGTGCCAGCGGACGGATGAACACTGAAGCTTTCTTT
CASGRMNTEAFF
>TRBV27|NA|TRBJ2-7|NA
TGTGCCAGCAGTTGGGGGGAGCAGTACTTC
CASSWGEQYF
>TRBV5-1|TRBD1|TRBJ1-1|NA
TGCGCCAGCAGCTTTGCGTTTGGGACAGGAAAGAACACTGAAGCTTTCTTT
CASSFAFGTGKNTEAFF
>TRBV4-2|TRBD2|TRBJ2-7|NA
TGTGCCAGCAGCCAAGATCTGCGTAGCGGGGACTCCTACGAGCAGTACTTC
CASSQDLRSGDSYEQYF
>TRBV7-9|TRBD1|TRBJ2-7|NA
TGTGCCAGCAGCCCCGGACAGGGAAGGCGCCACGAGCAGTACTTC
CASSPGQGRRHEQYF
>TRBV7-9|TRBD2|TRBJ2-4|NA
TGTGCCAGCCGCCCCCGGGAGGGCCCGAACATTCAGTACTTC
CASRPREGPNIQYF
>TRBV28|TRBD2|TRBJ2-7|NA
TGTGCCAGCAGTTCACCATTCTTTGAGACTAGCGGGAGCTACGAGCAGTACTTC
CASSSPFFETSGSYEQYF
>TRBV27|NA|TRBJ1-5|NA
TGTGCCAGCAGTTTGCGGTCGGGGAATCAGCCCCAGCATTTT
CASSLRSGNQPQHF
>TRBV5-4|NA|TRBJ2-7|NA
TGTGCCAGCAGCTTCGGAGGCTCCTACGAGCAGTACTTC
CASSFGGSYEQYF
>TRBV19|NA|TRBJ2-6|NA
TGTGCCAGTACCACCGACGAGTTTGGGGCCAACGTCCTGACTTTC
CASTTDEFGANVLTF
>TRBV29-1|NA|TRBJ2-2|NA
TGCAGCGTTGAAGGGGAAGGGGGGGTCACCGGGGAGCTGTTTTTT
CSVEGEGGVTGELFF
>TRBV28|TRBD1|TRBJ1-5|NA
TGTGCCAGCAGTCCAGGGACAGGTAATCAGCCCCAGCATTTT
CASSPGTGNQPQHF
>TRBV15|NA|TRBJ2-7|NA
TGTGCCACCAGCCTCAGTAGGGGCTACGAGCAGTACTTC
CATSLSRGYEQYF
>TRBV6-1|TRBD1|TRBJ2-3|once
TGTGCCAGCAGTGAAACAGGGGGCTACCGCACAGATACGCAGTATTTT
CASSETGGYRTDTQYF
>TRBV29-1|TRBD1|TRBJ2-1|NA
TGCAGCGTTTTGGGGGTCGACGGACAGGGTGCGAATGAGCAGTTCTTC
CSVLGVDGQGANEQFF
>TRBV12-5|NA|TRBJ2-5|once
TGTGCTAGTGGTTTGGGAATCTTAACGGCAGCAGAAGAGACCCAGTACTTC
CASGLGILTAAEETQYF
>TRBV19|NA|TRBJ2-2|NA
TGTGCCAGTAGTGTACCGGACTTTCAGATGGGCACCGGGGAGCTGTTTTTT
CASSVPDFQMGTGELFF
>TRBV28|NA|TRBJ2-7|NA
TGTGCCAGCAGTTTATCGGGCAGGGGCAGAGGCGAGCAGTACTTC
CASSLSGRGRGEQYF
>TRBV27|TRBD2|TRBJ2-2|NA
TGTGCCAGCAGTCTACTAGCGGGAATCATCGGGGAGCTGTTTTTT
CASSLLAGIIGELFF
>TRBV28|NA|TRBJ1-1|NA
TGTGCCAGCAGTTTTGGCAATATGAACACTGAAGCTTTCTTT
CASSFGNMNTEAFF
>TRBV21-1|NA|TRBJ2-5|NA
TGTGCCAGCAGCCAGACAGGGGGCGAAGAGACCCAGTACTTC
CASSQTGGEETQYF
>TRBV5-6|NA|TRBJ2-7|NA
TGTGCCAGCAGCCTCGGGACTGGTTTATTCTACGAGCAGTACTTC
CASSLGTGLFYEQYF
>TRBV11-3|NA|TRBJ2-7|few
TGTGCCAGCAGCCGAGACACTCACTACGAGCAGTACTTC
CASSRDTHYEQYF
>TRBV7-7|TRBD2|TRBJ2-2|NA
TGTGCCAGCAGCTTAGGTGTTTGGCTAGCGGGAGGGGTCCCGTCGGACACCGGGGAGCTGTTTTTT
CASSLGVWLAGGVPSDTGELFF
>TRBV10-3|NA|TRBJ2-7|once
TGTGCCATCAGTGACGAGTTAGGGGCCTACGAGCAGTACTTC
CAISDELGAYEQYF
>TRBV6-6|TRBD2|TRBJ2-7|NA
TGTGCCAGCAGTTACTCGAAACTAGCGGAGCCCTACGAGCAGTACTTC
CASSYSKLAEPYEQYF
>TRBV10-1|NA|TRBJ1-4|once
TGCGCCAGCAGTGAAGACAGGATAGATGAAAAACTGTTTTTT
CASSEDRIDEKLFF
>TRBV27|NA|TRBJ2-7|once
TGTGCCAGCAGTTTATCGGACCCGACAGGAGGCGGCGAGCAGTACTTC
CASSLSDPTGGGEQYF
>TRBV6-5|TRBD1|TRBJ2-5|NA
TGTGCCAGCAGTTACGGACAGGGTCCTCAAGAGACCCAGTACTTC
CASSYGQGPQETQYF
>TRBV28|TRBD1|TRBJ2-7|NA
TGTGCCAGCAGTTGGGGACAGAGCTCCTACGAGCAGTACTTC
CASSWGQSSYEQYF
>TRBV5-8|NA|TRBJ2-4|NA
TGTGCCAGCAGCTTGGGCCAGGGGCTGAACATTCAGTACTTC
CASSLGQGLNIQYF
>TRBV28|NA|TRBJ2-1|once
TGTGCCAGCTCCAGATCGCCCACCCGATCTGAGCAGTTCTTC
CASSRSPTRSEQFF
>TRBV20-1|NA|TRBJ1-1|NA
TGCAGTGCTTACATTAACACTGAAGCTTTCTTT
CSAYINTEAFF
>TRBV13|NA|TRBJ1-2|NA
TGTGCCAGCAGCTTTAGGGACGCTACAGTAAGTTATGGCTACACCTTC
CASSFRDATVSYGYTF
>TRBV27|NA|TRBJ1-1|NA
TGTGCCAGCCAACCCGGACAGCCCAACACTGAAGCTTTCTTT
CASQPGQPNTEAFF
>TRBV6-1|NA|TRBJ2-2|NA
TGTGCCAGCAGTGAAAACAGGTTCCTCACCGGGGAGCTGTTTTTT
CASSENRFLTGELFF
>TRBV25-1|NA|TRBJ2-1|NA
TGTGCCAGCAGCCTCGCGGGGCGAGCCAATGAGCAGTTCTTC
CASSLAGRANEQFF
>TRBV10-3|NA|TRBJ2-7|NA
TGTGCCATCAGTGAGTCAGGGTCGGACGAGCAGTACTTC
CAISESGSDEQYF
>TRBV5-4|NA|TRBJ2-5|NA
TGTGCCAGCAGATCCCGAGAGACCCAGTACTTC
CASRSRETQYF
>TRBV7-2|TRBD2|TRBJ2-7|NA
TGTGCCAGCAGCATCGTACTAGCGGGAGAAGAGGGGGAGCAGTACTTC
CASSIVLAGEEGEQYF
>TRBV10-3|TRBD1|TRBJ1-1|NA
TGTGCCATCAGTACAGGACGGGGACAGGGAACTTTGACTGAAGCTTTCTTT
CAISTGRGQGTLTEAFF
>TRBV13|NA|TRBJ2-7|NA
TGTGCCAGCAGCAGAAGTGACTCCTACGAGCAGTACTTC
CASSRSDSYEQYF